The 20 T cell receptor beta chains reported below all come from one sample, sequenced in a study of Graves' ophthalmopathy and Graves' hyperthyroidism. Scientists amplified the TCR beta CDR3 regions from RNA transcripts. The library came from an HTBI-primed first-round RT-PCR and a second-round multiplex PCR. Each CDR3 protein is one row after TCRdb ran MiXCR on the multiplex PCR reads. The sample records over a million distinct CDR3 sequences, approximately 35% being singletons. Sequencing was carried out using peripheral blood or thyroid tissue (not recorded which). These TCRs come from an adult man with Graves' hyperthyroidism.

This clonotype appeared many times. This sequence joins TRBV14 and TRBJ2-7, with TRBD1 identical over 8 bases. The CDR3 is 13 residues long. Germline V gives CDR1 SGHDN, CDR2 FVKESK. After removal of 5 bases from V and 5 bases from J, the junction contained 5 bases not matched to a gene. The CDR3 sequence is CASSEDRAHEQYF. The CDR3 DNA sequence: TGTGCCAGCAGCGAGGACAGGGCCCACGAGCAGTACTTC.

Note on this clonotype: The junction does not match germline at one end; this may be a read error. J is TRBJ2-7 and V is TRBV5-1, with TRBD2 identical over 7 bases. The CDR3 consists of 14 residues. From germline, CDR1 is SGHRS and CDR2 YFSETQ. The CDR3 nucleotides read TGTGCCAGCAGCGTAACCGGGACTACCTACGAGCAGCACTTC. Translating gives CASSVTGTTYEQHF.

This clonotype was seen many times. J is TRBJ1-1 and V is TRBV2, with D hard to call. The CDR3 runs to 13 residues. The V end lost 6 bases, the J end lost 1 base, and 9 bases lay between the germline ends. Germline CDR1 reads SNHLY; CDR2 reads FYNNEI. CDR3 loop: CASRPPGNTEAFF. CDR3 DNA: TGTGCCAGCAGGCCTCCAGGGAACACTGAAGCTTTCTTT.

The table lists this clonotype with a few counts. CDR3 DNA sequence: TGTGCCAGCAGCTTGGAACTAGGGGAGGCGGGGGCAGAGACCCAGTACTTC. It specifies CASSLELGEAGAETQYF. The V and J genes are TRBV5-6 and TRBJ2-5; D perhaps matches TRBD2 (7 bases). Germline CDR1 and CDR2: SGHDT and YYEEEE. V lost 0 bases, J lost 4 bases, and 19 bases lay in between. CDR3 length equals 17 residues.

This clonotype was found a few times. The chain joins TRBV7-9 to TRBJ2-7; D is perhaps TRBD1 (7 bases). The CDR3 is 14 amino acids. V lost 5 bases, J lost 3 bases, and 14 bases lay in between. Germline loops: CDR1 SEHNR, CDR2 FQNEAQ (reference sequence). For the CDR3, the DNA is TGTGCCAGCAGCCCGGGGGACAGCGTCTACGAGCAGTACTTC. Its protein product is CASSPGDSVYEQYF.

V is TRBV7-8 and J is TRBJ2-7; D remains ambiguous. This CDR3 region has 12 residues. Germline CDR1 is SGHVS and CDR2 is FQNEAQ. The V end was cut by 8 bases, the J end by 7 bases, with 15 bases between. CDR3 residues: CASSPPVQEQYF. DNA of the CDR3: TGTGCCAGCTCACCACCGGTACAAGAGCAGTACTTC.

V gene TRBV7-9 combines with J gene TRBJ2-2, with no clear D. Per the germline V gene, CDR1 is SEHNR and CDR2 is FQNEAQ (reference sequence). The CDR3 contains 12 residues. V was shortened by 5 bases and J by 5 bases, with 6 bases between the two germline ends. The CDR3 spells CASSVHTGELFF. CDR3 in DNA: TGTGCCAGCAGCGTTCATACCGGGGAGCTGTTTTTT.

In its sample, this clonotype was seen a few times. The junction and the germline gene differ at one end; a read error may be behind it. The chain employs TRBV7-9 and TRBJ2-2; D unresolved. This CDR3 is built from 15 residues. CDR1 and CDR2 (germline): SEHNR, FQNEAQ (reference sequence). CDR3 amino acids: CASSQDRFRDGELFF. Here the CDR3 DNA reads TGCGCCAGCAGCCAAGATCGTTTTAGGGACGGGGAGCTGTTTTTT.

There are many counts of this clonotype. This chain joins TRBV12-3 or TRBV12-4 and TRBJ1-5; D remains ambiguous. The CDR3 is made up of 12 amino acids. Trimming removed 6 bases at V and 3 bases at J, with 6 bases between. CDR3 nucleotides: TGTGCCAGCAGCTCTGACAATCAGCCCCAGCATTTT. Amino acids: CASSSDNQPQHF.

This chain uses TRBV2 with TRBJ2-7; TRBD2 agrees at 10 bases. The CDR3 is 15 amino acids. Germline CDR1 and CDR2: SNHLY and FYNNEI. The V segment lost 6 bases and the J segment 5 bases; nucleotides outside the gene matches: 10. The CDR3 nucleotides read TGTGCCAGCAGACCCGTAGCGGGGGGACCCCACGAGCAGTACTTC. Amino acid sequence: CASRPVAGGPHEQYF.

This clonotype was counted ten times or more. CDR3 residues: CASSTRQGRGYGYTF. The DNA for the CDR3 is TGTGCCAGCAGCACGCGACAGGGAAGAGGCTATGGCTACACCTTC. The V call is TRBV7-2, the J call TRBJ1-2, with 7 bases lining up with TRBD1. The CDR3 extends over 15 amino acids. The germline V gene encodes CDR1 SGHTA and CDR2 FQGNSA. V lost 5 bases to trimming and J lost 4 bases; unmatched junction nucleotides: 10. The variable domain in full, with the rest retrieved from reference TRBV7-2 and TRBJ1-2, is GAGVSQSPSNKVTEKGKDVELRCDPISGHTALYWYRQSLGQGLEFLIYFQGNSAPDKSGLPSDRFSAERTGGSVSTLTIQRTQQEDSAVYLCASSTRQGRGYGYTFGSGTRLTVV.

This clonotype was observed many times. The V call is TRBV29-1, the J call TRBJ2-7; 7 positions match TRBD2. The CDR3 extends over 16 amino acids. The V and J ends lost 6 bases and 7 bases, in that order; junction bases with no gene match: 21. In germline, CDR1 is SQVTM, CDR2 ANQGSEA. The CDR3 region has the DNA TGCAGCGTCCAGGGAGGGGCGTCACCAGACATAGGGGAGCAGTACTTC. Residues: CSVQGGASPDIGEQYF.

The V and J genes are TRBV5-5 and TRBJ1-1; TRBD1 is a possible D gene (5 bases). Germline loops: CDR1 SGHKS, CDR2 YYEKEE (reference sequence). This CDR3 has 15 residues. The ends were cut back, 2 bases at V and 2 bases at J, with 13 bases in the middle. In DNA, the CDR3 is TGTGCCAGCAGCTTCGTGGGACGGGTAAACACTGAAGCTTTCTTT. It yields the protein CASSFVGRVNTEAFF.

The J gene is TRBJ2-7, the V gene TRBV28, with no clear D. The CDR3 is made up of 12 amino acids. The V gene lost 4 bases and the J gene lost 3 bases, with 7 bases spanning the gap. Germline loops: CDR1 MDHEN, CDR2 SYDVKM. The CDR3 nucleotides are TGTGCCAGCAGTTGGGTAGGCTACGAGCAGTACTTC. This encodes CASSWVGYEQYF.

This clonotype was observed many times. This chain joins TRBV7-2 and TRBJ1-4, with TRBD1 matching 8 bases. Germline V gene data show CDR1 as SGHTA and CDR2 as FQGNSA. Trimming took 4 bases from V and 6 from J; bases not matched to a gene: 4. This CDR3 has 14 residues. DNA of the CDR3: TGTGCCAGCAGCTCTGACAGGGGCCATGAAAAACTGTTTTTT. It codes for CASSSDRGHEKLFF.

The table lists this clonotype with a few counts. A junction end diverges from the germline sequence, so it may reflect a read error. V and J are TRBV10-3 and TRBJ1-5; a weak D match, TRBD1 (6 bases). In germline, CDR1 is ENHRY, CDR2 SYGVKD. CDR3 length equals 17 residues. CDR3 region: CASSPPTGGGNNQPQHF. CDR3 nucleotide sequence: TGTGCCAGCAGTCCACCGACAGGTGGGGGTAACAATCAGCCCCAGCATTTT.

This clonotype was seen at least ten times. The chain employs TRBV10-1 and TRBJ1-1; 7 nucleotides line up with TRBD1. Losses at the gene ends were 3 bases for V and 5 bases for J; bases not matched to a gene: 6. The CDR3 has 14 amino acids. CDR1 WNHNN and CDR2 SYGVQD come from the germline V gene (reference sequence). The DNA for the CDR3 is TGCGCCAGCAGTGATTACAGGGGAGCAACTGAAGCTTTCTTT. Residues: CASSDYRGATEAFF.

The rearrangement joins TRBV24-1 to TRBJ2-7, with a weak D call TRBD2 (5 bases). The CDR3 is made up of 15 amino acids. The V end was cut by 1 base, the J end by 2 bases, with 11 bases between. Germline values: CDR1 KGHDR, CDR2 SFDVKD. The CDR3, as DNA: TGTGCCACCAGTGATTTTTCGGCGGGCACCTACGAGCAGTACTTC. Protein product: CATSDFSAGTYEQYF.

The CDR3 sequence: CAWSRGTSAGETQYF. DNA of the CDR3: TGTGCCTGGAGTCGCGGGACTAGCGCTGGTGAGACCCAGTACTTC. The gene calls are TRBV7-9 and TRBJ2-5; 10 nucleotides agree with TRBD2. Looked up from germline, CDR1 is SEHNR and CDR2 is FQNEAQ (reference sequence). The CDR3 extends over 15 amino acids. J gave up 5 bases and V 11 bases, and 14 bases lay outside the gene matches.

Turning to this clonotype: One base away lies a much larger clone, so this may be a sequencing read error. This rearrangement joins TRBV19 to TRBJ1-1; 7 nucleotides agree with TRBD1. CDR3 length: 14 residues. CDR1 is LNHDA, CDR2 SQIVND, per germline (reference sequence). Here the CDR3 reads CASSFDRVNTGAFF. In DNA, the CDR3 is TGTGCCAGTAGTTTCGACAGGGTGAACACTGGAGCTTTCTTT.